The 3 T cell receptor beta chains reported below all come from one sample, sequenced in a study of technical replicates of blood from a handful of donors. The data were produced by immunoSEQ multiplex PCR, yet TCRdb's version contains in-frame clones alone and is incomplete. Here the sample spans over 70,000 clones, 95% being singletons. Sequenced material: T cells isolated from PBMCs. The source is a human donor in good health.

This sequence joins TRBV5-1 and TRBJ2-7, with D tentatively TRBD1 (7 bases). CDR3 size: 14 residues. The V end was cut by 4 bases, the J end by 0 bases, with 11 bases between. Germline V lookup: CDR1 SGHRS, CDR2 YFSETQ. The CDR3 sequence: CASSGGGGSYEQYF. CDR3 nucleotides: TGCGCCAGCAGCGGAGGGGGCGGCTCCTACGAGCAGTACTTC.

The rearrangement uses TRBV5-1 and TRBJ2-3; tentatively, D is TRBD2 (6 bases). The CDR3 spans 12 residues. Trimming pared 5 bases from V and 6 bases from J, leaving 10 bases between. Germline V lookup: CDR1 SGHRS, CDR2 YFSETQ. CDR3 in DNA: TGCGCCAGCAGGGTCGCGGGGGATACGCAGTATTTT. Translation gives CASRVAGDTQYF.

The rearrangement links TRBV11-2 to TRBJ2-5; D remains ambiguous. This CDR3 is built from 14 residues. Germline-derived CDR1 and CDR2 are SGHAT and FQNNGV. Trimming left V 5 bases short and J 4 bases short, with 14 bases between. CDR3: CASSPRSPSETQYF. CDR3 in DNA: TGTGCCAGCAGCCCGCGATCCCCGTCAGAGACCCAGTACTTC.